This is a list of T cell receptor beta chains from one sample in a study of early T cells in non-severe SARS-CoV-2 infection. TCRdb analysed the 5' RACE reads with MiXCR anew, one entry per CDR3 protein. This repertoire shows 120,000 or so distinct CDR3 sequences, roughly 12% found once; its top ten account for less than 4.5%. The sample consisted of whole blood, taken at baseline. These receptors were obtained from an adult who was a healthcare worker with PCR-confirmed SARS-CoV-2 infection or an uninfected control (not recorded which). Each CDR3 is given with its conserved first and last residue. Fields, in order: V gene, J gene, D gene, clone size, CDR3 protein, CDR3 DNA. D genes are given only for firm matches. Clone size appears in some rows only: once, few, many, or a class for an expanded clone.

TRBV5-1	TRBJ2-1	TRBD2	NA	CASSPLAAGAYEQFF	TGCGCCAGCAGCCCCTTAGCGGCGGGAGCATACGAGCAGTTCTTC
TRBV7-3	TRBJ1-2	NA	few	CASSLIPGDGYTF	TGTGCCAGCAGCTTAATCCCCGGGGATGGCTACACCTTC
TRBV10-3	TRBJ1-1	NA	many	CAISESQDLNTEAFF	TGTGCCATCAGTGAGTCTCAGGACTTGAACACTGAAGCTTTCTTT
TRBV4-1	TRBJ1-3	NA	NA	CASSQGVLSGNTIYF	TGCGCCAGCAGCCAAGGAGTCCTCTCTGGAAACACCATATATTTT
TRBV5-1	TRBJ2-3	NA	NA	CASSFRAGLTDTQYF	TGCGCCAGCAGCTTTCGGGCAGGGCTCACAGATACGCAGTATTTT
TRBV20-1	TRBJ2-7	TRBD1	few	CSARASGTGGREQYF	TGCAGTGCTAGGGCTTCCGGGACAGGGGGCCGCGAGCAGTACTTC
TRBV7-9	TRBJ2-7	NA	few	CASSPVGHPYEQYF	TGTGCCAGCAGCCCCGTAGGACATCCCTACGAGCAGTACTTC
TRBV29-1	TRBJ1-1	TRBD1	NA	CSVDRGTTEAFF	TGCAGCGTTGACAGGGGGACCACTGAAGCTTTCTTT
TRBV29-1	TRBJ1-2	NA	few	CSVGIGDNYGYTF	TGCAGCGTTGGTATTGGAGATAACTATGGCTACACCTTC
TRBV27	TRBJ1-3	NA	few	CASSSGRGNTIYF	TGTGCCAGCAGTTCAGGGCGTGGAAACACCATATATTTT
TRBV28	TRBJ2-7	NA	NA	CASSLGSSYEQYF	TGTGCCAGCAGTTTGGGATCCTCCTACGAGCAGTACTTC
TRBV30	TRBJ1-2	NA	NA	CAWSAGGYTF	TGTGCCTGGAGTGCGGGTGGCTACACCTTC
TRBV5-4	TRBJ1-6	TRBD1	few	CASSLGTGFNSPLHF	TGTGCCAGCAGCTTGGGGACAGGCTTTAATTCACCCCTCCACTTT
TRBV28	TRBJ2-7	NA	few	CASSFLARDSYEQYF	TGTGCCAGCAGTTTCCTAGCCAGGGACTCCTACGAGCAGTACTTC
TRBV7-3	TRBJ1-1	TRBD1	NA	CASSKGDRDTEAFF	TGTGCCAGCAGCAAGGGGGACAGAGACACTGAAGCTTTCTTT
TRBV7-9	TRBJ2-7	NA	few	CASSSDLRGGGAYEQYF	TGTGCCAGCAGCTCCGACCTGAGGGGCGGCGGGGCCTACGAGCAGTACTTC
TRBV7-3	TRBJ1-1	NA	NA	CASSLNPGNTEVFF	TGTGCCAGCAGCTTAAACCCGGGGAACACTGAAGTTTTCTTT
TRBV5-1	TRBJ2-1	TRBD1	NA	CASSALQGTPYNEQFF	TGCGCCAGCAGCGCATTACAGGGGACCCCCTACAATGAGCAGTTCTTC
TRBV19	TRBJ1-2	NA	few	CASRSAGQANYGYTF	TGTGCCAGTAGATCAGCAGGCCAAGCTAACTATGGCTACACCTTC
TRBV7-9	TRBJ2-7	TRBD2	few	CASSARGVYEQYF	TGTGCCAGCAGCGCGCGGGGGGTCTACGAGCAGTACTTC
TRBV30	TRBJ2-4	NA	many	CAWSVDRVRAKNIQYF	TGTGCCTGGAGTGTAGACCGGGTACGCGCCAAAAACATTCAGTACTTC
TRBV5-5	TRBJ2-5	TRBD2	NA	CASSLLSGGYQETQYF	TGTGCCAGCAGCTTGTTATCCGGGGGGTACCAAGAGACCCAGTACTTC
TRBV29-1	TRBJ2-3	NA	few	CTFVEPQKDTQYF	TGCACCTTCGTCGAGCCTCAAAAAGATACGCAGTATTTT
TRBV12-3/TRBV12-4	TRBJ1-6	NA	few	CASSFTGGSPLHF	TGTGCCAGCAGTTTTACTGGGGGCTCACCCCTCCACTTT
TRBV2	TRBJ1-4	NA	few	CASSEGGATEKLFF	TGTGCCAGCAGTGAAGGGGGGGCTACTGAAAAACTGTTTTTT
TRBV6-2/TRBV6-3	TRBJ2-5	NA	few	CASSYSSSRETQYF	TGTGCCAGCAGTTACTCGAGTAGCCGAGAGACCCAGTACTTC
TRBV5-1	TRBJ2-3	NA	NA	CASSLGAGAFTDTQYF	TGCGCCAGCAGCTTGGGAGCAGGGGCCTTCACAGATACGCAGTATTTT